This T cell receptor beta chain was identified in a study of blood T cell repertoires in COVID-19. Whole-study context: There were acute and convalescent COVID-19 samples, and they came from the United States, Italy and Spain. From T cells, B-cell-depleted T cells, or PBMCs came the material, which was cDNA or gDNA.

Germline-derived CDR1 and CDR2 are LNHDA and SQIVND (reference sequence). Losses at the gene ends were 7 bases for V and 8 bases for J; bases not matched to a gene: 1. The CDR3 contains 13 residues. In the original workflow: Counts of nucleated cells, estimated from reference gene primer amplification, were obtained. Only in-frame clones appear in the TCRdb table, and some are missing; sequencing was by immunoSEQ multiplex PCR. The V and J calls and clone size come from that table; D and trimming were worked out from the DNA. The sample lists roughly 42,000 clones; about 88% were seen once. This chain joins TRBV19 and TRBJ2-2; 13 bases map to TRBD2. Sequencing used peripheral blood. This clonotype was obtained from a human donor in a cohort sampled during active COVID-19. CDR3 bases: TGTGCCAGTACGGGACTAGCGGGAGGGGAGCTGTTTTTT. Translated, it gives CASTGLAGGELFF.